What follows are 2 T cell receptor beta chains derived from one specimen sequenced in a study of shared clonotypes between healthy human individuals. Profiled with immunoSEQ multiplex PCR; TCRdb holds only in-frame clones, not every one. The sample holds some 680,000 clones, 73% seen once. What was sequenced was memory CD4+ T cells sorted from blood. Subset: CD45RA-negative fraction. The receptor source for this set is a woman in her thirties in good health.

The rearrangement links TRBV6-6 to TRBJ2-7; D may be TRBD2 (5 bases). V shed 6 bases and J shed 5 bases, with 11 bases lying between them. Germline CDR1 is MNHNY and CDR2 is SVGAGI (reference sequence). The CDR3 covers 12 residues. CDR3 residues: CASSHGLNEQYF. CDR3 DNA sequence: TGTGCCAGCAGCCACGGACTGAACGAGCAGTACTTC.

The DNA of the CDR3 is TGTGCCAGCAGTGAATTTTTTCGGGGAAAGACTAATGAAAAACTGTTTTTT. Its protein product is CASSEFFRGKTNEKLFF. V usage is TRBV6-1 and J usage is TRBJ1-4; D ambiguous. The CDR3 extends over 17 amino acids. The V end lost 2 bases, the J end lost 2 bases, and 15 bases lay between the germline ends. CDR1 MNHNS and CDR2 SASEGT come from the germline V gene.